Here is one T cell receptor (beta chain) with its context. As yet, its antigen is unknown. Per germline, CDR1 SEHNR and CDR2 FQNEAQ (reference sequence). This CDR3 spans 14 amino acids. Trimming cost V 4 bases and J 6 bases; bases outside gene matches: 9. This sample is drawn from a study of naive and memory T cell subsets. Study conclusions and caveats: Over 95% of naive TCR sequences appeared only once after error correction, unlike memory subsets. In CD4 and CD8 cells, diversity dropped from naive through EMRA. A few larger clonotypes appeared in naive repertoires, especially CD8, possibly memory cells re-expressing CD45RA.

An equimolar mix of two oligonucleotides served as the beta constant-region primer for TRBC1 and TRBC2. Four rounds of PCR amplified the ligated cDNA using nested alpha and beta constant-region primers plus SP2. Ligation attached a single-stranded oligonucleotide with a 12-nucleotide UMI and the SP2 primer to the cDNA 3' end. TCRdb passed the UMI-ligation and nested PCR reads through MiXCR, listing each CDR3 protein once. This sample has 120,000 to 150,000 distinct CDR3 sequences, with 15% to 25% found just once. The sequenced material came from naive CD8+ T cells from blood. The chain uses TRBV7-9 and TRBJ2-7; 7 nucleotides match TRBD1. The receptor's source is a human donor in good health. CDR3 sequence: CASSSSDRFGEQYF. The CDR3 coding sequence is TGTGCCAGCAGCTCGTCGGACAGGTTTGGCGAGCAGTACTTC. Full variable domain (missing parts from reference TRBV7-9 and TRBJ2-7): DTGVSQNPRHKITKRGQNVTFRCDPISEHNRLYWYRQTLGQGPEFLTYFQNEAQLEKSRLLSDRFSAERPKGSFSTLEIQRTEQGDSAMYLCASSSSDRFGEQYFGPGTRLTVT.